This is a list of T cell receptor beta chains from one sample in a study of PD-L1 blockade in urothelial cancer. TCRdb's copy holds only in-frame clones and misses some; the assay was immunoSEQ multiplex PCR. The sample yields roughly 45,000 clones, roughly 82% seen once. Sample: PBMCs, taken around atezolizumab (anti-PD-L1) treatment. These TCRs come from a man in his 60s with urothelial cancer. CDR3s include the opening cysteine and the closing phenylalanine or tryptophan. Each record gives: J gene, D gene, clone size, V gene, CDR3 protein, CDR3 DNA. The D gene is left open where the match is weak. For some rows the clone size is stated as once, few or many, or as a class when expanded; others skip it.

j_gene: TRBJ1-1
d_gene: TRBD1
abundance: -
v_gene: TRBV10-3
CDR3aa: CAISGTTTGLGEAFF
CDR3nt: TGTGCCATCAGTGGAACGACGACAGGGTTAGGGGAAGCTTTCTTT

j_gene: TRBJ1-4
d_gene: -
abundance: -
v_gene: TRBV27
CDR3aa: CASSPLGTQGKLFF
CDR3nt: TGTGCCAGCAGTCCACTGGGGACTCAGGGAAAACTGTTTTTT

j_gene: TRBJ1-4
d_gene: -
abundance: -
v_gene: TRBV27
CDR3aa: CASSWVGGPEKLFF
CDR3nt: TGTGCCAGCAGTTGGGTGGGGGGGCCTGAAAAACTGTTTTTT

j_gene: TRBJ2-1
d_gene: TRBD2
abundance: -
v_gene: TRBV11-2
CDR3aa: CASSSAGGRYNEQFF
CDR3nt: TGTGCCAGCAGCTCGGCGGGGGGGCGATACAATGAGCAGTTCTTC

j_gene: TRBJ1-3
d_gene: -
abundance: -
v_gene: TRBV6-5
CDR3aa: CASSYFGLGGYTIYF
CDR3nt: TGTGCCAGCAGTTACTTCGGCTTAGGGGGTTACACCATATATTTT

j_gene: TRBJ2-7
d_gene: TRBD2
abundance: -
v_gene: TRBV14
CDR3aa: CASSPFGSGSSYEQYF
CDR3nt: TGTGCCAGCAGCCCCTTCGGAAGCGGGAGCTCCTACGAGCAGTACTTC

j_gene: TRBJ1-1
d_gene: -
abundance: -
v_gene: TRBV7-9
CDR3aa: CASSHKAGTVNTEAFF
CDR3nt: TGTGCCAGCAGTCATAAAGCCGGGACTGTGAACACTGAAGCTTTCTTT

j_gene: TRBJ1-5
d_gene: TRBD1
abundance: -
v_gene: TRBV19
CDR3aa: CASSLTGRAGNQPQHF
CDR3nt: TGTGCCAGTAGTTTGACAGGGCGGGCGGGCAATCAGCCCCAGCATTTT

j_gene: TRBJ2-5
d_gene: TRBD2
abundance: few
v_gene: TRBV4-3
CDR3aa: CASSLIAGSETQYF
CDR3nt: TGCGCCAGCAGCCTAATAGCGGGGTCAGAGACCCAGTACTTC

j_gene: TRBJ2-5
d_gene: -
abundance: once
v_gene: TRBV4-2
CDR3aa: CASSQVGQGGRETQYF
CDR3nt: TGTGCCAGCAGCCAAGTGGGCCAGGGAGGTCGAGAGACCCAGTACTTC

j_gene: TRBJ1-5
d_gene: -
abundance: few
v_gene: TRBV28
CDR3aa: CASSLIADNQPQHF
CDR3nt: TGTGCCAGCAGTTTAATAGCCGATAATCAGCCCCAGCATTTT

j_gene: TRBJ2-7
d_gene: TRBD1
abundance: -
v_gene: TRBV28
CDR3aa: CASSLGGPGGEQYF
CDR3nt: TGTGCCAGCAGCCTGGGCGGCCCAGGGGGCGAGCAGTACTTC

j_gene: TRBJ2-7
d_gene: -
abundance: -
v_gene: TRBV27
CDR3aa: CASTLGAGNYEQYF
CDR3nt: TGTGCCAGCACCCTAGGGGCCGGTAACTACGAGCAGTACTTC

j_gene: TRBJ2-3
d_gene: TRBD2
abundance: -
v_gene: TRBV2
CDR3aa: CASTKRGGSGGSSGDTQYF
CDR3nt: TGTGCCAGCACCAAACGAGGCGGTAGCGGGGGCTCCTCCGGAGATACGCAGTATTTT

j_gene: TRBJ2-1
d_gene: -
abundance: -
v_gene: TRBV18
CDR3aa: CASSLQGSGSYNEQFF
CDR3nt: TGTGCCAGCTCCCTCCAGGGTAGCGGTTCCTACAATGAGCAGTTCTTC

j_gene: TRBJ1-2
d_gene: -
abundance: -
v_gene: TRBV5-5
CDR3aa: CASSLDFGTSNYGYTF
CDR3nt: TGTGCCAGCAGCTTGGATTTTGGGACATCTAACTATGGCTACACCTTC

j_gene: TRBJ2-3
d_gene: -
abundance: -
v_gene: TRBV7-9
CDR3aa: CASTIVGGNTDTQYF
CDR3nt: TGTGCCAGCACCATAGTCGGCGGGAACACAGATACGCAGTATTTT

j_gene: TRBJ2-1
d_gene: TRBD2
abundance: -
v_gene: TRBV5-1
CDR3aa: CASRGSREGNEQFF
CDR3nt: TGCGCCAGCAGAGGCTCGCGGGAGGGAAATGAGCAGTTCTTC

j_gene: TRBJ1-6
d_gene: TRBD1
abundance: -
v_gene: TRBV4-1
CDR3aa: CASSQGGQGAFSPLHF
CDR3nt: TGCGCCAGCAGCCAAGGGGGACAGGGGGCTTTTTCACCCCTCCACTTT

j_gene: TRBJ1-1
d_gene: TRBD1
abundance: -
v_gene: TRBV19
CDR3aa: CASRSGTGFGVNTEAFF
CDR3nt: TGTGCCAGTAGATCTGGGACAGGGTTCGGGGTGAACACTGAAGCTTTCTTT

j_gene: TRBJ1-5
d_gene: TRBD1
abundance: -
v_gene: TRBV15
CDR3aa: CATSRDLGGQGNQPQHF
CDR3nt: TGTGCCACCAGCAGAGATTTAGGGGGACAGGGCAATCAGCCCCAGCATTTT

j_gene: TRBJ2-3
d_gene: TRBD1
abundance: -
v_gene: TRBV5-1
CDR3aa: CASSLTGVNTQYF
CDR3nt: TGCGCCAGCAGTCTGACAGGGGTAAATACGCAGTATTTT

j_gene: TRBJ1-4
d_gene: -
abundance: -
v_gene: TRBV7-2
CDR3aa: CASRVSSGEKLFF
CDR3nt: TGTGCCAGCAGGGTCTCCAGCGGAGAAAAACTGTTTTTT

j_gene: TRBJ1-1
d_gene: TRBD1
abundance: once
v_gene: TRBV2
CDR3aa: CASSVGQGEAFF
CDR3nt: TGTGCCAGCAGCGTCGGACAGGGGGAGGCTTTCTTT

j_gene: TRBJ1-5
d_gene: -
abundance: -
v_gene: TRBV6-5
CDR3aa: CASSNRGNQPQHF
CDR3nt: TGTGCCAGCAGTAACAGGGGCAATCAGCCCCAGCATTTT

j_gene: TRBJ1-2
d_gene: TRBD1
abundance: -
v_gene: TRBV6-1
CDR3aa: CASSVQGTDGYTF
CDR3nt: TGTGCCAGCAGTGTACAGGGGACGGATGGCTACACCTTC

j_gene: TRBJ1-1
d_gene: -
abundance: -
v_gene: TRBV27
CDR3aa: CASQPMSGVFNTEAFF
CDR3nt: TGTGCCAGCCAGCCCATGTCAGGGGTCTTCAACACTGAAGCTTTCTTT

j_gene: TRBJ1-3
d_gene: TRBD1
abundance: -
v_gene: TRBV5-1
CDR3aa: CASSSRQGKNTIYF
CDR3nt: TGCGCCAGCAGCTCACGACAGGGGAAGAACACCATATATTTT

j_gene: TRBJ2-4
d_gene: -
abundance: -
v_gene: TRBV27
CDR3aa: CASTESDRAKNIQYF
CDR3nt: TGTGCCAGCACCGAATCGGACAGAGCCAAAAACATTCAGTACTTC

j_gene: TRBJ1-1
d_gene: TRBD1
abundance: -
v_gene: TRBV19
CDR3aa: CATAGTAWMNTEAFF
CDR3nt: TGTGCCACAGCCGGGACAGCCTGGATGAACACTGAAGCTTTCTTT

j_gene: TRBJ1-6
d_gene: -
abundance: few
v_gene: TRBV5-1
CDR3aa: CASSLDSSYNSPLHF
CDR3nt: TGCGCCAGCAGCCTGGATAGCTCCTATAATTCACCCCTCCACTTT

j_gene: TRBJ1-3
d_gene: -
abundance: -
v_gene: TRBV2
CDR3aa: CASSEVVQGLSGNTIYF
CDR3nt: TGTGCCAGCAGCGAGGTCGTTCAGGGACTCTCTGGAAACACCATATATTTT

j_gene: TRBJ1-5
d_gene: -
abundance: -
v_gene: TRBV4-1
CDR3aa: CASSQDTGRQPQHF
CDR3nt: TGCGCCAGCAGCCAAGATACGGGGAGGCAGCCCCAGCATTTT

j_gene: TRBJ1-5
d_gene: -
abundance: -
v_gene: TRBV2
CDR3aa: CASNQGRNQPQHF
CDR3nt: TGTGCCAGCAACCAGGGCCGAAATCAGCCCCAGCATTTT

j_gene: TRBJ2-2
d_gene: -
abundance: -
v_gene: TRBV12-5
CDR3aa: CASASLRGTGELFF
CDR3nt: TGTGCTAGTGCCTCTTTGAGGGGGACCGGGGAGCTGTTTTTT

j_gene: TRBJ2-5
d_gene: TRBD2
abundance: -
v_gene: TRBV5-6
CDR3aa: CASSLGAGGPGETQYF
CDR3nt: TGTGCCAGCAGCTTGGGAGCGGGAGGGCCCGGGGAGACCCAGTACTTC

j_gene: TRBJ2-2
d_gene: -
abundance: once
v_gene: TRBV10-2
CDR3aa: CASSARQDPSNTGELFF
CDR3nt: TGCGCCAGCAGTGCAAGACAAGACCCTTCGAACACCGGGGAGCTGTTTTTT

j_gene: TRBJ1-2
d_gene: -
abundance: -
v_gene: TRBV6-6
CDR3aa: CASSFSYGYTF
CDR3nt: TGTGCCAGCAGTTTTAGCTATGGCTACACCTTC

j_gene: TRBJ2-7
d_gene: TRBD2
abundance: -
v_gene: TRBV5-1
CDR3aa: CASSLEGSGSSREQYF
CDR3nt: TGCGCCAGCAGCTTGGAGGGTAGCGGGAGTTCGCGGGAGCAGTACTTC

j_gene: TRBJ2-2
d_gene: -
abundance: -
v_gene: TRBV9
CDR3aa: CASSVGASAGELFF
CDR3nt: TGTGCCAGCAGCGTAGGGGCTAGCGCCGGGGAGCTGTTTTTT

j_gene: TRBJ2-2
d_gene: TRBD2
abundance: few
v_gene: TRBV10-3
CDR3aa: CAIASGGLSGELFF
CDR3nt: TGTGCCATCGCTAGCGGGGGGCTGTCCGGGGAGCTGTTTTTT

j_gene: TRBJ2-1
d_gene: TRBD2
abundance: -
v_gene: TRBV29-1
CDR3aa: CSVEVGEGYVYNEQFF
CDR3nt: TGCAGCGTTGAAGTAGGGGAGGGTTACGTCTACAATGAGCAGTTCTTC

j_gene: TRBJ1-6
d_gene: -
abundance: once
v_gene: TRBV2
CDR3aa: CASSYGTKSPLHF
CDR3nt: TGTGCCAGCAGTTACGGGACAAAATCACCCCTCCACTTT

j_gene: TRBJ2-3
d_gene: TRBD2
abundance: -
v_gene: TRBV11-2
CDR3aa: CASSPSLAGVDTQYF
CDR3nt: TGTGCCAGCAGCCCCAGTCTAGCGGGAGTGGATACGCAGTATTTT

j_gene: TRBJ2-7
d_gene: TRBD2
abundance: -
v_gene: TRBV28
CDR3aa: CASSRLAGAKMGEQYF
CDR3nt: TGTGCCAGCAGTCGACTAGCGGGAGCAAAAATGGGCGAGCAGTACTTC

j_gene: TRBJ1-3
d_gene: TRBD1
abundance: -
v_gene: TRBV5-1
CDR3aa: CASSLTYRGTGNTIYF
CDR3nt: TGCGCCAGCAGCTTAACTTACAGGGGTACTGGAAACACCATATATTTT

j_gene: TRBJ2-4
d_gene: TRBD2
abundance: -
v_gene: TRBV11-3
CDR3aa: CASSPGGAGGNIQYF
CDR3nt: TGTGCCAGCAGCCCCGGGGGAGCGGGAGGTAACATTCAGTACTTC

j_gene: TRBJ2-4
d_gene: -
abundance: -
v_gene: TRBV14
CDR3aa: CASSQAQGQQYF
CDR3nt: TGTGCCAGCAGCCAAGCCCAAGGACAGCAGTACTTC

j_gene: TRBJ1-2
d_gene: -
abundance: -
v_gene: TRBV28
CDR3aa: CASSLSKTNYGYTF
CDR3nt: TGTGCCAGCAGTTTATCAAAAACTAACTATGGCTACACCTTC

j_gene: TRBJ2-7
d_gene: TRBD1
abundance: -
v_gene: TRBV5-1
CDR3aa: CASSLEGTGAYEQYF
CDR3nt: TGCGCCAGCAGCTTGGAGGGGACAGGGGCCTACGAGCAGTACTTC

j_gene: TRBJ2-6
d_gene: -
abundance: -
v_gene: TRBV4-3
CDR3aa: CASSPRDSGANVLTF
CDR3nt: TGCGCCAGCAGCCCCCGGGACTCTGGGGCCAACGTCCTGACTTTC

j_gene: TRBJ2-7
d_gene: TRBD2
abundance: -
v_gene: TRBV5-4
CDR3aa: CASSLGNPGEGVHEQYF
CDR3nt: TGTGCCAGCAGCTTGGGAAATCCTGGGGAGGGAGTCCACGAGCAGTACTTC

j_gene: TRBJ1-3
d_gene: -
abundance: -
v_gene: TRBV5-1
CDR3aa: CASSPFESGNTIYF
CDR3nt: TGCGCCAGCAGTCCATTCGAGTCTGGAAACACCATATATTTT

j_gene: TRBJ2-5
d_gene: TRBD2
abundance: -
v_gene: TRBV6-6
CDR3aa: CASSYGGGETQYF
CDR3nt: TGTGCCAGCAGTTACGGGGGAGGGGAGACCCAGTACTTC

j_gene: TRBJ2-3
d_gene: -
abundance: -
v_gene: TRBV6-1
CDR3aa: CASSEALLGGLGDTQYF
CDR3nt: TGTGCCAGCAGTGAAGCGCTTCTTGGCGGGTTGGGGGATACGCAGTATTTT

j_gene: TRBJ2-7
d_gene: TRBD1
abundance: once
v_gene: TRBV28
CDR3aa: CASSNRQGAIEQYF
CDR3nt: TGTGCCAGCAGTAACCGACAGGGGGCTATCGAGCAGTACTTC

j_gene: TRBJ2-7
d_gene: TRBD2
abundance: once
v_gene: TRBV6-1
CDR3aa: CASSEQLAGGPYEQYF
CDR3nt: TGTGCCAGCAGTGAACAACTAGCGGGAGGGCCCTACGAGCAGTACTTC

j_gene: TRBJ1-4
d_gene: TRBD1
abundance: few
v_gene: TRBV5-1
CDR3aa: CASSLDRGFNEKLFF
CDR3nt: TGCGCCAGCAGCTTAGACAGGGGCTTTAATGAAAAACTGTTTTTT

j_gene: TRBJ1-3
d_gene: TRBD1
abundance: -
v_gene: TRBV5-6
CDR3aa: CASSLEGGVGNTIYF
CDR3nt: TGTGCCAGCAGCTTGGAAGGGGGCGTTGGAAACACCATATATTTT